The text below deals with one T cell receptor (beta chain). Its antigen is currently unknown. Trimming removed 3 bases from V and 4 bases from J; junction bases left unmatched: 12. CDR1 MGHRA and CDR2 YSYEKL come from the germline V gene. CDR3 length equals 16 residues. This entry is derived from a study of cytomegalovirus exposure and HLA in healthy donors. Findings of the study overall: In vitro testing confirmed a few CMV-associated chains as specific for CMV antigens.

The PCR had 60 Vbeta and 13 Jbeta primers. TCRdb's copy holds only in-frame clones and misses some; the assay was immunoSEQ multiplex PCR. The data show more than 120,000 clones, 70% to 80% seen once. The material sequenced was PBMCs. This TCR was recovered from a woman aged 40 to 49 in good health and CMV-seropositive. This chain links TRBV4-1 with TRBJ2-7; 7 bases align to TRBD2. The CDR3 region has the DNA TGCGCCAGCAGCCAGGTGTGGGCGGGAGATGTTTACGAGCAGTACTTC. Translation: CASSQVWAGDVYEQYF.